Each of the 11 T cell receptor beta chains below was sequenced from the same sample in a study of T-cell reconstitution after alpha-beta-depleted transplantation in children. Preparation of the TCRbeta library used unique molecular identifiers. TCRdb called the PCR reads again in MiXCR, with one record for every CDR3 protein. The data hold about 360,000 distinct CDR3 sequences, with about 14% observed a single time. The material was PBMCs, obtained from the stem cell graft. These receptors were taken from a human donor who donated a stem cell graft to a child with Fanconi anemia.

This clonotype has a count of ten or more. The CDR3 region is CSAQVGGGGDQPQHF. CDR3 DNA: TGCAGTGCCCAAGTAGGCGGGGGCGGGGATCAGCCCCAGCATTTT. The gene calls are TRBV20-1 and TRBJ1-5; a weak D match, TRBD1 (6 bases). Trimming removed 6 bases from V and 5 bases from J, with 20 bases in between. Per germline, CDR1 DFQATT and CDR2 SNEGSKA (reference sequence). The CDR3 totals 15 residues.

This clonotype occurred a few times. The J gene is TRBJ2-5, the V gene TRBV7-8; D remains ambiguous. The germline gives CDR1 SGHVS, CDR2 FQNEAQ. CDR3 size: 14 residues. Trimming took 1 base from V and 3 from J, leaving 9 bases between them. This CDR3 is CASSLVRVKETQYF. For the CDR3, the DNA is TGTGCCAGCAGCTTAGTACGGGTAAAAGAGACCCAGTACTTC.

This clonotype was seen only a few times. The chain carries TRBV6-2 or TRBV6-3 and TRBJ1-5, with D possibly being TRBD1 (5 bases). Germline CDR1 is MNHEY and CDR2 is SVGEGT. The CDR3 covers 16 residues. The ends were cut back, 5 bases at V and 0 bases at J, with 14 bases in the middle. CDR3 sequence: CASSVPTGYSNQPQHF. CDR3 bases: TGTGCCAGCAGTGTCCCTACAGGATATAGCAATCAGCCCCAGCATTTT.

This clonotype was counted a few times. The J gene is TRBJ2-1, the V gene TRBV2; TRBD1 matches 8 bases. The CDR3 runs 13 residues. CDR1 and CDR2 (germline): SNHLY, FYNNEI. V was pared by 6 bases and J by 7 bases, with 5 bases of the junction left unmatched. This CDR3 is CASRAGGENEQFF. The CDR3 nucleotides are TGTGCCAGCAGAGCAGGGGGCGAGAATGAGCAGTTCTTC.

This clonotype came up a few times. The rearrangement uses TRBV4-1 and TRBJ2-1, with a weak D call TRBD1 (6 bases). Germline V CDR1 and CDR2: MGHRA, YSYEKL. The CDR3 has 14 residues. Trimming took 8 bases from V and 9 from J, leaving 20 bases between them. The chain's CDR3 is CASARVPTGSEQFF. The CDR3 coding sequence is TGCGCCAGCGCCCGGGTCCCAACAGGGAGTGAGCAGTTCTTC.

The CDR3 bases are TGCGCCAGCAGCTTGCCCCGACAGGGGGGCGAGCAGTACTTC. It is translated as CASSLPRQGGEQYF. The V and J genes are TRBV5-1 and TRBJ2-7, with 9 bases aligning to TRBD1. Per germline, CDR1 SGHRS and CDR2 YFSETQ. Germline trimming cut 1 base from V and 6 bases from J; bases unmatched to any gene: 5. The CDR3 covers 14 residues.

The J gene is TRBJ2-1, the V gene TRBV5-6; 10 bases are a match to TRBD1. This CDR3 comprises 16 residues. V gave up 5 bases and J gave up 4 bases; unmatched junction bases: 9. CDR1 is SGHDT and CDR2 is YYEEEE in the germline V gene. The CDR3 DNA reads TGTGCCAGCAGACACACCGGGACAGGGGCATACAATGAGCAGTTCTTC. It encodes CASRHTGTGAYNEQFF. Looking up the rest from reference TRBV5-6 and TRBJ2-1 gives the full variable domain: DAGVTQSPTHLIKTRGQQVTLRCSPKSGHDTVSWYQQALGQGPQFIFQYYEEEERQRGNFPDRFSGHQFPNYSSELNVNALLLGDSALYLCASRHTGTGAYNEQFFGPGTRLTVL.

Ten or more counts support this clonotype. The chain combines TRBV7-9 with TRBJ2-1, with 8 positions matching TRBD1. The length of the CDR3 is 15 residues. CDR1 SEHNR and CDR2 FQNEAQ come from the germline V gene (reference sequence). V lost 1 base to trimming and J lost 7 bases; unmatched junction nucleotides: 6. CDR3 DNA: TGTGCCAGCAGCTTAGTACAGGGGGTAGGGAATGAGCAGTTCTTC. Its protein is CASSLVQGVGNEQFF.

This clonotype has a count of ten or more. The rearrangement uses TRBV20-1 and TRBJ1-1; 7 positions match TRBD1. This CDR3 has 15 amino acids. Germline V gene lookup returns CDR1 DFQATT and CDR2 SNEGSKA (reference sequence). Trimming removed 5 bases from V and 3 bases from J; junction bases left unmatched: 12. CDR3 region: CSALDRVRGDTEAFF. The CDR3 nucleotides are TGCAGTGCTCTCGACAGGGTGCGGGGGGACACTGAAGCTTTCTTT.

This clonotype was detected only a few times. The chain carries TRBV19 and TRBJ1-2; D is undetermined. The CDR3 is 15 residues long. The V gene lost 0 bases and the J gene lost 0 bases, with 8 bases spanning the gap. Germline V gene lookup returns CDR1 LNHDA and CDR2 SQIVND (reference sequence). CDR3 region: CASSIDGETNYGYTF. The CDR3 nucleotides are TGTGCCAGTAGTATAGACGGTGAGACTAACTATGGCTACACCTTC.

This clonotype was recorded a few times. The rearrangement uses TRBV5-5 and TRBJ1-1; D is uncertain. V lost 2 bases and J 3 bases, leaving 11 bases between the germline ends. The V gene's germline CDR1 is SGHKS and CDR2 YYEKEE (reference sequence). The CDR3 runs 14 residues. DNA of the CDR3: TGTGCCAGCAGCTTAATCTTTGGGCACACTGAAGCTTTCTTT. It encodes CASSLIFGHTEAFF.